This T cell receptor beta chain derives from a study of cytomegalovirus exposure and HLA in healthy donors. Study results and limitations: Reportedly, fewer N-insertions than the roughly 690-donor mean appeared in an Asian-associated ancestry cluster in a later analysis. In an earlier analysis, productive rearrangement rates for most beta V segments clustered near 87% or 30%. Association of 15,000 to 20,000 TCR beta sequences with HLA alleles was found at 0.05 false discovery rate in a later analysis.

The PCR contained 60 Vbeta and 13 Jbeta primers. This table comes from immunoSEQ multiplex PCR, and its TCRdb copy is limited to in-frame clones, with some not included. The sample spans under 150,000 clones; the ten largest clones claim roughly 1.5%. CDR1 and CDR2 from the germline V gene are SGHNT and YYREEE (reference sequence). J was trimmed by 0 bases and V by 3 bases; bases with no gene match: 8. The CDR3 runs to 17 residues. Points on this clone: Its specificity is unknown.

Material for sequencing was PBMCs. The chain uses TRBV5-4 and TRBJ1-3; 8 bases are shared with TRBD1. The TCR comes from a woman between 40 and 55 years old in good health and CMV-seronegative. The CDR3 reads CASSSQGQANSGNTIYF. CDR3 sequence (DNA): TGTGCCAGCAGCTCTCAGGGACAGGCGAACTCTGGAAACACCATATATTTT.